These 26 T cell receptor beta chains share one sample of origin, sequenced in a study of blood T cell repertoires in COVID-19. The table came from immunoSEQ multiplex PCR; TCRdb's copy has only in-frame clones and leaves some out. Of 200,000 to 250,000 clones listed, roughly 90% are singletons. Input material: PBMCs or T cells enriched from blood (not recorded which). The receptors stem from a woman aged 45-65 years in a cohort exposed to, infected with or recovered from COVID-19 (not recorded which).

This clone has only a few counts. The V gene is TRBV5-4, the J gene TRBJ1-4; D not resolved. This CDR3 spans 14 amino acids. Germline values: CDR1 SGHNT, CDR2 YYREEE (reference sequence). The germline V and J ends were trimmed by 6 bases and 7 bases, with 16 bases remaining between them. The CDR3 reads CASNPAPSGEKLFF. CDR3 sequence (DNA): TGTGCCAGCAACCCCGCCCCGAGTGGTGAAAAACTGTTTTTT.

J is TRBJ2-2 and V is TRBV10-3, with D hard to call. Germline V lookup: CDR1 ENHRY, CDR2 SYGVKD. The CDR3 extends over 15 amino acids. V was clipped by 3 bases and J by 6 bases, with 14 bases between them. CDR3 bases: TGTGCCATCAGTGACACCACATTGCTTTCCGGGGAGCTGTTTTTT. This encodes CAISDTTLLSGELFF.

The CDR3 sequence is CASSQGEVSYEQYF. The CDR3 DNA follows: TGTGCCAGCAGCCAAGGTGAGGTCTCCTACGAGCAGTACTTC. This rearrangement joins TRBV4-2 to TRBJ2-7; no definite D call. Per the germline V gene, CDR1 is LGHNA and CDR2 is YNFKEQ. Trimming removed 1 base from V and 0 bases from J, with 7 bases in between. The CDR3 sequence is 14 residues long.

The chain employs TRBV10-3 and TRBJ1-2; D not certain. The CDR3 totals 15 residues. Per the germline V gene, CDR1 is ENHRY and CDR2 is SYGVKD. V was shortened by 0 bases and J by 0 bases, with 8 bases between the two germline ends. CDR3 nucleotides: TGTGCCATCAGTGAGTCGTCACAATCTAACTATGGCTACACCTTC. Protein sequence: CAISESSQSNYGYTF.

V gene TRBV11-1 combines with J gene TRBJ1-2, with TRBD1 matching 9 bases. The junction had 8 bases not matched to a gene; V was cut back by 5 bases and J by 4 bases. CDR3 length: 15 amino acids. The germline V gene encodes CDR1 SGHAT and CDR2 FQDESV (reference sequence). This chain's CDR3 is CASSPAGTGPYGYTF. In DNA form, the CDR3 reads TGTGCCAGCAGCCCCGCCGGGACAGGGCCCTATGGCTACACCTTC.

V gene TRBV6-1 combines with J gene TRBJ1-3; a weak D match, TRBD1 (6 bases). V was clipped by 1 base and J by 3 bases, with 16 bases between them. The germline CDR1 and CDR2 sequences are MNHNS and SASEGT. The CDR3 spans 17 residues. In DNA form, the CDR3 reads TGTGCCAGCAGTGAAGTGGGGGCCAAAATATTTGGAAACACCATATATTTT. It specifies CASSEVGAKIFGNTIYF.

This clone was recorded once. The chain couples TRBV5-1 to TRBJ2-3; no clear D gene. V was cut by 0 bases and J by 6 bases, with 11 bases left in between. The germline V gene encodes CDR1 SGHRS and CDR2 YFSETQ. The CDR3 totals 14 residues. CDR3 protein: CASSLDLGQDTQYF. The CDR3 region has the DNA TGCGCCAGCAGCTTGGATCTAGGCCAGGATACGCAGTATTTT.

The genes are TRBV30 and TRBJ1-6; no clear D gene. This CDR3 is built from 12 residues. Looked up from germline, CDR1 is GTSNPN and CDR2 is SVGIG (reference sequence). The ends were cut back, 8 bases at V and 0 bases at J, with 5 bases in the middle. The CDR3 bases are TGTGCCGGAGACTCCTATAATTCACCCCTCCACTTT. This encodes CAGDSYNSPLHF.

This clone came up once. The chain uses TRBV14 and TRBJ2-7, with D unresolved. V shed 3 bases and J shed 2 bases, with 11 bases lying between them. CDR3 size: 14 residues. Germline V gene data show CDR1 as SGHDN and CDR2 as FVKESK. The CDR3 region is CASSHLDSPYEQYF. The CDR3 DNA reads TGTGCCAGCAGCCATCTCGACTCCCCCTACGAGCAGTACTTC.

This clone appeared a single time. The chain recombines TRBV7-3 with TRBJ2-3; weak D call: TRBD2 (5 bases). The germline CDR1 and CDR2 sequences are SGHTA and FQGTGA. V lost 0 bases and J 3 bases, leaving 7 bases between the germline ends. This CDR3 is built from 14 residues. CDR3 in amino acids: CASSLTRETDTQYF. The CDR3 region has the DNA TGTGCCAGCAGCTTAACGAGGGAAACAGATACGCAGTATTTT.

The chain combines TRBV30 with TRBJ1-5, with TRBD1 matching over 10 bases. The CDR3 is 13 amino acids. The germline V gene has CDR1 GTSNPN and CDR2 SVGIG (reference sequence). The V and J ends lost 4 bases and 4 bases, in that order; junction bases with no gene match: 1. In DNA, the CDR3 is TGTGCCTGGATGGGACAGGGGAATCAGCCCCAGCATTTT. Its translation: CAWMGQGNQPQHF. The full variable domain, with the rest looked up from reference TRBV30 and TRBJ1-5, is SQTIHQWPATLVQPVGSPLSLECTVEGTSNPNLYWYRQAAGRGLQLLFYSVGIGQISSEVPQNLSASRPQDRQFILSSKKLLLSDSGFYLCAWMGQGNQPQHFGDGTRLSIL.

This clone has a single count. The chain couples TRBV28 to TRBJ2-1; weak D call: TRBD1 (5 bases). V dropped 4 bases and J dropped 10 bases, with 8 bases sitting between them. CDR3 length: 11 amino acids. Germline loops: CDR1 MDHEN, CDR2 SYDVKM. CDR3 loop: CASSSYREQFF. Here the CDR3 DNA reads TGTGCCAGCAGTTCCTACAGGGAGCAGTTCTTC.

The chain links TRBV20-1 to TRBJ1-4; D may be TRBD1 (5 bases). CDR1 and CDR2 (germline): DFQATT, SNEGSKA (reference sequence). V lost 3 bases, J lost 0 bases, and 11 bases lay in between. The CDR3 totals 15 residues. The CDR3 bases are TGCAGTGCTAGTAACGTAGGGGCAACTAATGAAAAACTGTTTTTT. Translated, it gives CSASNVGATNEKLFF.

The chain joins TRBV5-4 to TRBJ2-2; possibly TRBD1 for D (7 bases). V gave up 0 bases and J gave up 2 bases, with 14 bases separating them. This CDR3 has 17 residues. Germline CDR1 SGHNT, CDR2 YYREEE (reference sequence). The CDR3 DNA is TGTGCCAGCAGCTTGGGCAGTCAGGGGGGTAACACCGGGGAGCTGTTTTTT. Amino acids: CASSLGSQGGNTGELFF.

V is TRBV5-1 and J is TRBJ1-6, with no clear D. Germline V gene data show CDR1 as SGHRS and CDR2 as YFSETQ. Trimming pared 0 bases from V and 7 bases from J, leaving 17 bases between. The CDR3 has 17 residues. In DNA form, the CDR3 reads TGCGCCAGCAGCTTGGCCGAAGTTTGGGTCGGGAATTCACCCCTCCACTTT. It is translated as CASSLAEVWVGNSPLHF.

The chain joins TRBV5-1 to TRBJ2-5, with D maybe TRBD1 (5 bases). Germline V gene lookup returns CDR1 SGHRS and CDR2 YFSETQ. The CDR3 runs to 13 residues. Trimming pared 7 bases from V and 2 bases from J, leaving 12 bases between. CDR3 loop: CASGRTSQETQYF. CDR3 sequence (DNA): TGCGCCAGCGGCCGGACATCGCAAGAGACCCAGTACTTC.

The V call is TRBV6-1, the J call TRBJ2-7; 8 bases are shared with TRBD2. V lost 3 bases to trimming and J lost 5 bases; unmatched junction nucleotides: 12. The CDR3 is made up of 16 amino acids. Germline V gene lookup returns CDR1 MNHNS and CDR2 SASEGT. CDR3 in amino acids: CASSDPRVRGVHEQYF. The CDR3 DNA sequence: TGTGCCAGCAGTGACCCCCGAGTGCGGGGGGTCCACGAGCAGTACTTC.

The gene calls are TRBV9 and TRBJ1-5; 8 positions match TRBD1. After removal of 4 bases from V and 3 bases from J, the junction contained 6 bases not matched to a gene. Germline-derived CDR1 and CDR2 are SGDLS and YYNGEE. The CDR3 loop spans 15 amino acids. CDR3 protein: CASSQGALFNQPQHF. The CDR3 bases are TGTGCCAGCAGCCAGGGGGCCCTTTTCAATCAGCCCCAGCATTTT.

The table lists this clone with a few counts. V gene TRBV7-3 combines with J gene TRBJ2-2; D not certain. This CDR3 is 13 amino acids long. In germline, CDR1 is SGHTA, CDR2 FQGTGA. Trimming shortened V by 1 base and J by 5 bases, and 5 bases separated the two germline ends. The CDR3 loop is CASSLSGTGELFF. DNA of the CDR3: TGTGCCAGCAGCTTAAGCGGTACCGGGGAGCTGTTTTTT.

CDR3 residues: CASSVAQGAALYGYTF. The CDR3 DNA reads as TGTGCCAGCAGCGTAGCTCAAGGGGCGGCTCTCTATGGCTACACCTTC. This chain uses TRBV9 with TRBJ1-2, with D possibly matching TRBD1 (5 bases). Trimming removed 0 bases at V and 4 bases at J, with 16 bases between. The CDR3 extends over 16 amino acids. The germline V gene has CDR1 SGDLS and CDR2 YYNGEE.

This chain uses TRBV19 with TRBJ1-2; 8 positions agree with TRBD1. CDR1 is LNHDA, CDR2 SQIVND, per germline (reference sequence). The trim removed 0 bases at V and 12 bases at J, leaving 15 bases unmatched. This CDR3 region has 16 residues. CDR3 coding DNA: TGTGCCAGTAGTATAGACCGGACCACCGACAGGGGAGGGCACACCTTC. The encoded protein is CASSIDRTTDRGGHTF.

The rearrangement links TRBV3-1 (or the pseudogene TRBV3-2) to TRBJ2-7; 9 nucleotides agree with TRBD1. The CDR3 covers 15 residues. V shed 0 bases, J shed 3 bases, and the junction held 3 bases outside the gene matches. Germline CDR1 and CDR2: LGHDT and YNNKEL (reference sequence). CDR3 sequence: CASSQEGTGIYEQYF. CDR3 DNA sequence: TGTGCCAGCAGCCAAGAAGGGACAGGGATCTACGAGCAGTACTTC.

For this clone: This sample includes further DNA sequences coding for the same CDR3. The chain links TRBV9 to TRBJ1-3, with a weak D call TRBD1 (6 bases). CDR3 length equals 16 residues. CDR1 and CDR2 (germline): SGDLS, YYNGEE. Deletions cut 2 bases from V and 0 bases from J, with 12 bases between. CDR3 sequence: CASSVKTGYSGNTIYF. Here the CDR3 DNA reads TGTGCCAGCAGCGTGAAGACAGGCTACTCTGGAAACACCATATATTTT.

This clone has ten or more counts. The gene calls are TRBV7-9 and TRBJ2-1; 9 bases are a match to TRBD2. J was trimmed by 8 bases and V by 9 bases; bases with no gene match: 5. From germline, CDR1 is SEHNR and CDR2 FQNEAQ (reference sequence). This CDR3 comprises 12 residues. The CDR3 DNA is TGTGCCAGAGCGGGGGGAGATTATGAGCAGTTCTTC. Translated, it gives CARAGGDYEQFF.

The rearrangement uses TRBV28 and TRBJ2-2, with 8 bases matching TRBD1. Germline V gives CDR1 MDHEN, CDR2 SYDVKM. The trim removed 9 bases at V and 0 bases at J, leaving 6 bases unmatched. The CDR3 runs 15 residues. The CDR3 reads CASFPDRANTGELFF. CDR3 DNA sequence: TGTGCCAGTTTCCCGGACAGGGCGAACACCGGGGAGCTGTTTTTT.

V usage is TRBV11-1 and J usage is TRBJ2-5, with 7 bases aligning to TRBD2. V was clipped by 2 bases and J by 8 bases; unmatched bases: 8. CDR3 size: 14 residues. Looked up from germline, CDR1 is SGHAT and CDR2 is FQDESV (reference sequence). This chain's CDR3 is CASSLIAGPVTQYF. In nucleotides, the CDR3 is TGTGCCAGCAGCTTAATAGCGGGTCCCGTAACCCAGTACTTC. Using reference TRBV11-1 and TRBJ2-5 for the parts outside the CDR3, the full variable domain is EAEVAQSPRYKITEKSQAVAFWCDPISGHATLYWYRQILGQGPELLVQFQDESVVDDSQLPKDRFSAERLKGVDSTLKIQPAELGDSAMYLCASSLIAGPVTQYFGPGTRLLVL.